A single sample is the source of the 23 T cell receptor beta chains below, sequenced in a study of T cell responses to AZD1222 COVID-19 vaccine. Method: immunoSEQ multiplex PCR; TCRdb's copy keeps in-frame clones and lacks some. The sample has under 95,000 clones, roughly 87% seen once. The sample in question was peripheral blood, obtained 28 days after the second AZD1222 dose. These receptors were collected from an adult who received the AZD1222 COVID-19 vaccine.

The chain is built from TRBV7-2 and TRBJ1-3; D unclear. Germline loops: CDR1 SGHTA, CDR2 FQGNSA. The CDR3 sequence is 13 residues long. V shed 5 bases and J shed 2 bases, with 7 bases lying between them. CDR3 region: CASSRTTGNTIYF. The CDR3 bases are TGTGCCAGCAGCCGGACGACTGGAAACACCATATATTTT.

The CDR3 region is CASSLRGPNTGELFF. The CDR3 nucleotides are TGTGCCAGCAGCTTGCGGGGCCCGAACACCGGGGAGCTGTTTTTT. The V and J genes are TRBV11-2 and TRBJ2-2, with a weak D call TRBD2 (6 bases). The CDR3 sequence is 15 residues long. V dropped 3 bases and J dropped 0 bases, with 8 bases sitting between them. CDR1 is SGHAT and CDR2 is FQNNGV in the germline V gene.

With respect to this clone: Other DNA sequences of this sample code for an identical CDR3. The chain combines TRBV18 with TRBJ2-7, with 8 nucleotides matching TRBD1. The CDR3 is 13 amino acids. Germline lookup yields CDR1 KGHSH and CDR2 LQKENI. V trimming: 3 bases; J trimming: 3 bases; junction bases outside the gene matches: 1. In nucleotides, the CDR3 is TGTGCCAGCTCACCCGGGACAGGCTACGAGCAGTACTTC. It yields the protein CASSPGTGYEQYF.

This clone appeared once. The rearrangement joins TRBV15 to TRBJ1-5; D is unclear. Germline V CDR1 and CDR2: LNHNV, YYDKDF (reference sequence). The CDR3 is 17 amino acids. Trimming removed 0 bases at V and 3 bases at J, with 15 bases between. CDR3 amino acids: CATSRETLWTFNQPQHF. The CDR3, as DNA: TGTGCCACCAGCAGAGAGACTTTATGGACTTTCAATCAGCCCCAGCATTTT.

This clone was seen once. The rearrangement joins TRBV19 to TRBJ1-1; D is possibly TRBD1 (6 bases). The CDR3 extends over 14 amino acids. Trimming stripped 7 bases from V and 6 bases from J, with 18 bases between. Germline assignment: CDR1 LNHDA and CDR2 SQIVND (reference sequence). In nucleotides, the CDR3 is TGTGCCAGTACCTTATTGTTGGGGGCGGCTGAAGCTTTCTTT. Its protein product is CASTLLLGAAEAFF. Combining the CDR3 with reference TRBV19 and TRBJ1-1 gives the whole variable domain DGGITQSPKYLFRKEGQNVTLSCEQNLNHDAMYWYRQDPGQGLRLIYYSQIVNDFQKGDIAEGYSVSREKKESFPLTVTSAQKNPTAFYLCASTLLLGAAEAFFGQGTRLTVV.

The chain has TRBV18 and TRBJ1-1, with 10 bases aligning to TRBD1. Trimming took 6 bases from V and 3 from J; bases not matched to a gene: 7. Germline values: CDR1 KGHSH, CDR2 LQKENI. The CDR3 contains 15 residues. The CDR3 here is CASSVGQGQDTEAFF. In DNA, the CDR3 is TGTGCCAGCTCCGTGGGACAGGGGCAGGACACTGAAGCTTTCTTT.

This clone came up a few times. This CDR3 reads CASSPDRTTYEQYF. In DNA, the CDR3 is TGTGCCAGCTCACCAGACAGGACCACCTACGAGCAGTACTTC. The chain employs TRBV18 and TRBJ2-7; D perhaps matches TRBD1 (6 bases). Trimming removed 2 bases from V and 2 bases from J, with 10 bases in between. Germline V CDR1 and CDR2: KGHSH, LQKENI. CDR3 length: 14 residues.

V is TRBV5-4 and J is TRBJ1-3; possible D gene TRBD1, 5 bases. Trimming stripped 4 bases from V and 4 bases from J, with 18 bases between. Germline lookup yields CDR1 SGHNT and CDR2 YYREEE (reference sequence). This CDR3 has 16 amino acids. CDR3 nucleotides: TGTGCCAGCAGCCCCCGGGGGGGAACCTCCGGAAACACCATATATTTT. Protein: CASSPRGGTSGNTIYF. Variable domain in full (rest from reference TRBV5-4 and TRBJ1-3): ETGVTQSPTHLIKTRGQQVTLRCSSQSGHNTVSWYQQALGQGPQFIFQYYREEENGRGNFPPRFSGLQFPNYSSELNVNALELDDSALYLCASSPRGGTSGNTIYFGEGSWLTVV.

The V call is TRBV9, the J call TRBJ2-7; no firm D call. The germline V gene has CDR1 SGDLS and CDR2 YYNGEE. The CDR3 contains 15 residues. V was cut by 0 bases and J by 0 bases, with 10 bases left in between. The CDR3 region is CASSVEAASSYEQYF. The CDR3 DNA reads as TGTGCCAGCAGCGTAGAGGCGGCAAGCTCCTACGAGCAGTACTTC.

The chain uses TRBV9 and TRBJ2-1, with D perhaps given as TRBD1 or TRBD2 (5 bases each). This CDR3 is 13 amino acids long. The V gene's germline CDR1 is SGDLS and CDR2 YYNGEE. Trimming shortened V by 4 bases and J by 9 bases, and 14 bases separated the two germline ends. The CDR3, as DNA: TGTGCCAGCAGCCCTCCGCCGGGGACTGAGCAGTTCTTC. This translates into CASSPPPGTEQFF.

The chain has TRBV7-2 and TRBJ2-2, with 7 positions matching TRBD1. V was pared by 4 bases and J by 4 bases, with 3 bases of the junction left unmatched. Germline V CDR1 and CDR2: SGHTA, FQGNSA. This CDR3 is built from 14 residues. DNA for the CDR3: TGTGCCAGCAGCTCGACAGGGAGCACCGGGGAGCTGTTTTTT. Its translation: CASSSTGSTGELFF.

This clone was seen a single time. The chain combines TRBV7-2 with TRBJ1-1, with D possibly matching TRBD1 (5 bases). This CDR3 spans 16 amino acids. Deletions cut 5 bases from V and 4 bases from J, with 20 bases between. CDR1 is SGHTA and CDR2 is FQGNSA in the germline V gene. Here the CDR3 reads CASSPWGGGSSTEAFF. CDR3 coding DNA: TGTGCCAGCAGCCCATGGGGTGGGGGGTCAAGCACTGAAGCTTTCTTT.

This chain uses TRBV7-2 with TRBJ2-2; D is ambiguous. Germline loops: CDR1 SGHTA, CDR2 FQGNSA. This CDR3 comprises 15 residues. Trimming shortened V by 5 bases and J by 3 bases, and 13 bases separated the two germline ends. CDR3 protein: CASSRERSYTGELFF. DNA of the CDR3: TGTGCCAGCAGCCGTGAACGGTCCTACACCGGGGAGCTGTTTTTT.

The J gene is TRBJ1-3, the V gene TRBV29-1; 10 bases agree with TRBD1. The CDR3 spans 14 residues. The germline V gene encodes CDR1 SQVTM and CDR2 ANQGSEA. Trimming cost V 4 bases and J 2 bases; bases outside gene matches: 2. CDR3 sequence reads: CSVAGTGAGNTIYF. CDR3 coding DNA: TGCAGCGTTGCGGGGACAGGGGCTGGAAACACCATATATTTT.

The CDR3 DNA reads TGCGCCAGCAGCTTGTTGCCGTGGACAGGGGGTAATGAAAAACTGTTTTTT. Residues: CASSLLPWTGGNEKLFF. This chain uses TRBV5-1 with TRBJ1-4, with 10 bases identical to TRBD1. The CDR3 contains 17 residues. Germline V gene lookup returns CDR1 SGHRS and CDR2 YFSETQ. Trimming removed 1 base from V and 4 bases from J; junction bases left unmatched: 7.

V gene TRBV12-3 or TRBV12-4 combines with J gene TRBJ2-7, with TRBD1 matching 7 bases. V trimming: 7 bases; J trimming: 3 bases; junction bases outside the gene matches: 6. There are 13 residues in the CDR3. As DNA, the CDR3 is TGTGCCAGCACCATACAGGGGTTCTACGAGCAGTACTTC. Its translation is CASTIQGFYEQYF.

This chain links TRBV9 with TRBJ2-1, with TRBD2 matching over 7 bases. V lost 2 bases, J lost 8 bases, and 7 bases stayed unmatched. Germline-derived CDR1 and CDR2 are SGDLS and YYNGEE. This CDR3 has 14 residues. This CDR3 reads CASSVRAGLDEQFF. CDR3 DNA sequence: TGTGCCAGCAGCGTGCGAGCGGGGCTGGATGAGCAGTTCTTC.

The chain couples TRBV15 to TRBJ1-3; 8 bases are a match to TRBD1. The CDR3 is 18 residues long. CDR1 LNHNV and CDR2 YYDKDF come from the germline V gene (reference sequence). After removal of 3 bases from V and 3 bases from J, the junction contained 13 bases not matched to a gene. The CDR3 sequence: CATSRGPRGRIGGNTIYF. The CDR3 DNA is TGTGCCACCAGCAGGGGCCCCAGGGGGCGAATAGGTGGAAACACCATATATTTT.

DNA of the CDR3: TGTGCCAGCAAACGGGGGGTCGACAGGTTATCTTCTAATGAGCAGTTCTTC. This encodes CASKRGVDRLSSNEQFF. The chain couples TRBV7-2 to TRBJ2-1, with D perhaps matching TRBD2 (7 bases). The CDR3 is made up of 17 amino acids. The ends were cut back, 7 bases at V and 7 bases at J, with 26 bases in the middle. Germline V gene sequence: CDR1 SGHTA, CDR2 FQGNSA.

The chain employs TRBV5-6 and TRBJ1-2, with D possibly TRBD1 on 6 matching bases. The V end was cut by 2 bases, the J end by 3 bases, with 14 bases between. Germline V gives CDR1 SGHDT, CDR2 YYEEEE. This CDR3 comprises 15 residues. CDR3 sequence (DNA): TGTGCCAGCAGCTTCAGGAGGGGGTTCGACTATGGCTACACCTTC. Amino acid sequence: CASSFRRGFDYGYTF.

The rearrangement links TRBV3-1 (or the pseudogene TRBV3-2) to TRBJ1-1, with D possibly matching TRBD1 (5 bases). Germline V gene lookup returns CDR1 LGHDT and CDR2 YNNKEL (reference sequence). Trimming shortened V by 5 bases and J by 0 bases, and 10 bases separated the two germline ends. This CDR3 is 14 amino acids long. Here the CDR3 reads CASSTQVMNTEAFF. CDR3 nucleotide sequence: TGTGCCAGCAGCACACAGGTGATGAACACTGAAGCTTTCTTT.

V and J are TRBV7-2 and TRBJ2-5; D unresolved. CDR1 SGHTA and CDR2 FQGNSA come from the germline V gene. The CDR3 totals 15 residues. The V end was cut by 7 bases, the J end by 0 bases, with 15 bases between. DNA for the CDR3: TGTGCCAGCAAACGGGCGGCCGGGTACCAAGAGACCCAGTACTTC. Translating it yields CASKRAAGYQETQYF. Variable domain in full (rest from reference TRBV7-2 and TRBJ2-5): GAGVSQSPSNKVTEKGKDVELRCDPISGHTALYWYRQSLGQGLEFLIYFQGNSAPDKSGLPSDRFSAERTGGSVSTLTIQRTQQEDSAVYLCASKRAAGYQETQYFGPGTRLLVL.

This chain joins TRBV2 and TRBJ2-3, with 9 nucleotides matching TRBD1. V lost 6 bases to trimming and J lost 4 bases; unmatched junction nucleotides: 11. The CDR3 is made up of 16 amino acids. CDR1 is SNHLY and CDR2 is FYNNEI in the germline V gene. The CDR3 here is CASRHTGGRVADTQYF. CDR3 DNA: TGTGCCAGCAGGCACACAGGGGGCCGAGTTGCAGATACGCAGTATTTT.